Shown below are 18 T cell receptor beta chains from a single sample sequenced in a study of T cells in Graves' hyperthyroidism and ophthalmopathy. Amplification yielded TCR beta CDR3 regions, with RNA transcripts as the source. Using the HTBI primer set, a first-round RT-PCR was run on the TCR CDR3. TCRdb re-called the multiplex PCR reads through MiXCR, storing one row per CDR3 protein. Among about 840,000 distinct CDR3 sequences listed, 38% were seen once. Sequences were obtained from blood. The receptors were sampled from a man younger than 35 with Graves' hyperthyroidism.

This clonotype was counted a few times. The chain joins TRBV12-3 or TRBV12-4 to TRBJ1-5; TRBD1 might be the D (5 bases). CDR3 length: 14 amino acids. The V end lost 1 base, the J end lost 4 bases, and 8 bases lay between the germline ends. The CDR3 sequence: CASSLVPGNQPQHF. DNA for the CDR3: TGTGCCAGCAGTTTAGTTCCAGGGAATCAGCCCCAGCATTTT.

The rearrangement joins TRBV7-9 to TRBJ2-7; 10 bases line up with TRBD1. Germline loops: CDR1 SEHNR, CDR2 FQNEAQ (reference sequence). Trimming at V came to 6 bases and at J to 6 bases, leaving 20 bases not matched to a gene. The CDR3 is made up of 18 amino acids. The CDR3 DNA follows: TGTGCCAGCAGTTCCACCGGGACAGGGGCACTTTTGGCTCGCGAGCAGTACTTC. Its translation: CASSSTGTGALLAREQYF.

V usage is TRBV10-3 and J usage is TRBJ1-1, with D tentatively TRBD1 (5 bases). CDR3 size: 14 residues. V was shortened by 6 bases and J by 5 bases, with 16 bases between the two germline ends. Germline V gives CDR1 ENHRY, CDR2 SYGVKD. CDR3 sequence reads: CAISQSGGGTEAFF. The CDR3 nucleotides are TGTGCCATCAGCCAGTCCGGGGGGGGTACTGAAGCTTTCTTT.

This clonotype was seen once. The rearrangement links TRBV2 to TRBJ2-7; 7 bases match TRBD1. V shed 2 bases and J 2 bases; nucleotides not matched to a gene: 12. The CDR3 has 17 residues. Per germline, CDR1 SNHLY and CDR2 FYNNEI. The CDR3 reads CASSETIRDSTPYEQYF. For the CDR3, the DNA is TGTGCCAGCAGTGAAACGATCCGGGACAGCACCCCCTACGAGCAGTACTTC.

Comment on this clonotype: This sequence may be a read error, since a much larger clone differs from it by one base. This chain joins TRBV5-1 and TRBJ1-1; D is uncertain. The CDR3 covers 11 residues. CDR1 is SGHRS and CDR2 is YFSETQ in the germline V gene. CDR3 in amino acids: CASSLPGKAFF. CDR3 bases: TGTGCCAGCAGCCTACCAGGAAAAGCTTTCTTT.

This clonotype was counted a single time. Because it lacks the conserved phenylalanine or tryptophan at the end, this CDR3 is likely a read error. V and J are TRBV14 and TRBJ1-1; D is undetermined. Trimming removed 5 bases from V and 7 bases from J, with 20 bases in between. The CDR3 has 15 residues. The germline V gene has CDR1 SGHDN and CDR2 FVKESK. DNA of the CDR3: TGTGCCAGCAGCGACCCGGCACATCCTAAATTTGAAGCTTTCCTT. As protein: CASSDPAHPKFEAFL.

In the case of this clonotype: Relative to the germline gene, one junction end is altered; a read error may explain this. This chain joins TRBV7-2 and TRBJ1-1; D is undetermined. This CDR3 contains 16 residues. Looked up from germline, CDR1 is SGHTA and CDR2 is FQGNSA. CDR3 nucleotides: TGCGCCAGCAGCCAAGAAACGACGGAACTGAACACTGAAGCTTTCTTT. Its protein is CASSQETTELNTEAFF.

V gene TRBV4-1 combines with J gene TRBJ1-1, with TRBD1 matching over 7 bases. The CDR3 loop spans 15 amino acids. Germline V gene lookup returns CDR1 MGHRA and CDR2 YSYEKL. Trimming at V came to 1 base and at J to 1 base, leaving 3 bases not matched to a gene. CDR3 DNA sequence: TGCGCCAGCAGCCAAGGGAACAGGGGGAACACTGAAGCTTTCTTT. Amino acid sequence: CASSQGNRGNTEAFF.

V is TRBV2 and J is TRBJ1-3; perhaps TRBD1 as D (5 bases). Germline V gene lookup returns CDR1 SNHLY and CDR2 FYNNEI. The CDR3 runs to 16 residues. V gave up 0 bases and J gave up 1 base, with 10 bases separating them. DNA for the CDR3: TGTGCCAGCAGTGAAGCACCCGGGGGTTCTGGAAACACCATATATTTT. Protein: CASSEAPGGSGNTIYF.

The genes are TRBV5-1 and TRBJ2-2; D is perhaps TRBD1 (6 bases). The CDR3 sequence is 16 residues long. Trimming took off 4 bases at V and 4 bases at J, with 17 bases between the two ends. CDR1 SGHRS and CDR2 YFSETQ come from the germline V gene. CDR3 coding DNA: TGCGCCAGCAGCCGAGCAACAGGGAGCGGCACCGGGGAGCTGTTTTTT. Protein: CASSRATGSGTGELFF.

This chain connects TRBV7-9 to TRBJ2-5; TRBD2 might be the D (6 bases). The CDR3 contains 16 residues. Germline CDR1 is SEHNR and CDR2 is FQNEAQ (reference sequence). V was trimmed by 6 bases and J by 4 bases, leaving 21 bases between them. The DNA for the CDR3 is TGTGCCAGCAGTTTATTGGCGGAGGGTAGCACAGAGACCCAGTACTTC. It codes for CASSLLAEGSTETQYF.

As concerns this clonotype: A much larger clone lies a single base off, so this may be a read error. This sequence joins TRBV7-6 and TRBJ1-3; the D is unclear. Germline V gene sequence: CDR1 SGHVS, CDR2 FNYEAQ. The length of the CDR3 is 15 residues. The CDR3 spells CASSLPGSSGSTIYF. DNA for the CDR3: TGTGCCAGCAGCCTCCCGGGCAGCTCTGGAAGCACCATATATTTT.

The chain carries TRBV13 and TRBJ1-5; TRBD1 aligns across 7 bases. The ends lost 0 bases at V and 5 bases at J; junction bases unmatched: 7. Germline V gene data show CDR1 as PRHDT and CDR2 as FYEKMQ (reference sequence). The CDR3 extends over 16 amino acids. The CDR3, as DNA: TGTGCCAGCAGCTTAGGACTACAGGGGTCGGATCAGCCCCAGCATTTT. Translating it yields CASSLGLQGSDQPQHF.

This clonotype has just a few counts. The V and J genes are TRBV7-3 and TRBJ2-2; D not resolved. Trimming removed 1 base at V and 3 bases at J, with 6 bases between. CDR3 size: 14 residues. The germline CDR1 and CDR2 sequences are SGHTA and FQGTGA. This chain's CDR3 is CASSLKRDTGELFF. DNA of the CDR3: TGTGCCAGCAGCTTAAAACGCGACACCGGGGAGCTGTTTTTT.

The chain has TRBV19 and TRBJ2-6, with 7 bases that match TRBD1. The CDR3 extends over 16 amino acids. In germline, CDR1 is LNHDA, CDR2 SQIVND (reference sequence). With 5 bases clipped from V and 3 bases from J, the junction kept 7 bases outside the gene matches. CDR3 residues: CASSRTGLDGANVLTF. The CDR3 DNA sequence: TGTGCCAGTAGTCGGACAGGTCTTGATGGGGCCAACGTCCTGACTTTC.

The rearrangement joins TRBV6-1 to TRBJ2-7, with 9 bases aligning to TRBD1. CDR1 and CDR2 from the germline V gene are MNHNS and SASEGT. This CDR3 is built from 15 residues. The V gene end was trimmed by 6 bases and the J gene end by 5 bases; junction bases not matched to a gene: 11. The CDR3: CASSAPAGQGNEQYF. The CDR3 DNA follows: TGTGCCAGCAGCGCCCCTGCGGGACAGGGCAACGAGCAGTACTTC.

Comments on this clonotype: No conserved phenylalanine or tryptophan is present at the end of the CDR3, so a read error is the likely explanation. The gene calls are TRBV7-9 and TRBJ2-5; D gene ambiguous. Germline lookup yields CDR1 SEHNR and CDR2 FQNEAQ (reference sequence). The CDR3 has 14 residues. Between the trimmed V and J ends, which lost 5 bases and 2 bases, there was a span of 12 bases. CDR3 in amino acids: CASSVDGQQETQYL. For the CDR3, the DNA is TGTGCCAGCAGCGTAGATGGTCAGCAAGAGACCCAGTACCTC.

This clonotype came up a few times. The chain recombines TRBV11-2 with TRBJ1-1, with D maybe TRBD1 (6 bases). The CDR3 has 12 amino acids. Trimming shortened V by 7 bases and J by 6 bases, and 12 bases separated the two germline ends. Germline V lookup: CDR1 SGHAT, CDR2 FQNNGV. This CDR3 reads CASNDRTAEAFF. The CDR3 nucleotides read TGTGCCAGCAACGACCGGACAGCTGAAGCTTTCTTT.